This T cell receptor (beta chain) was sequenced in a study of blood T cells in healthy people across ages. Study results and limitations: The CMV status of each donor remained undetermined, and this could have confounded shifts in expanded clonotypes. Compared with aged donors, long-lived donors showed fewer expanded clones, suggesting selection.

Together with a sample-barcoded 5' primer, a J-beta primer mix was included in a second PCR lasting about 6 to 12 cycles. TCRdb reanalysed the 5' RACE reads using MiXCR and keeps one entry per CDR3 protein. The sample lists 790,000 or so distinct CDR3 sequences; approximately 53% were seen once. CDR1 is SGDLS, CDR2 YYNGEE, per germline. This CDR3 spans 12 amino acids. V shed 4 bases and J shed 8 bases, with 12 bases lying between them. This clonotype was observed a few times. No antigen is known for it. This rearrangement joins TRBV9 to TRBJ1-2, with unresolved D. The specimen was blood. The sequence came from a middle-aged man in good health. The CDR3 DNA reads TGTGCCAGCAGCCCGAGCAGTTTGGGCTACACCTTC. Translated, it gives CASSPSSLGYTF.